This section outlines one T cell receptor (beta chain) sequence together with its context. These data belong to a study of shared clonotypes between healthy human individuals. Study in general: The donor group consisted of a couple of women and a few men, aged 18 to 49.

Looked up from germline, CDR1 is MDHEN and CDR2 is SYDVKM. Trimming removed 7 bases from V and 4 bases from J; junction bases left unmatched: 10. The CDR3 has 16 residues. Profiled with immunoSEQ multiplex PCR; TCRdb holds only in-frame clones, not every one. The sample includes around 2.5 million clones, 80% to 95% seen only once; the top ten take 0.36%. The sequenced material came from naive CD4+ T cells from PBMCs. Specified subset: CD45RA+ positively selected. The chain employs TRBV28 and TRBJ2-3, with TRBD2 matching 11 bases. The TCR was taken from a man between 18 and 35 years old in good health. Some clones in this sample may be carry-over from other donors' samples. This CDR3 reads CASKIAGGLGADTQYF. The DNA of the CDR3 is TGTGCCAGCAAAATAGCGGGAGGGCTAGGGGCAGATACGCAGTATTTT.